The T cell receptor beta chain under discussion was sequenced for a study of shared clonotypes between healthy human individuals. Sequencing was performed with immunoSEQ multiplex PCR; in TCRdb, only in-frame clones are kept and a portion is missing. The sample includes some 980,000 clones, approximately 80% seen only once; the top ten take around 1.5%. The ends lost 1 base at V and 1 base at J; junction bases unmatched: 3. The CDR3 has 16 amino acids. Germline V lookup: CDR1 LNHNV, CDR2 YYDKDF (reference sequence). This chain connects TRBV15 to TRBJ2-2; 7 bases are a match to TRBD2. This receptor was obtained from a man in his late teens or twenties in good health. The sequenced material came from memory CD4+ T cells sorted from blood. Subset described: CD45RA-negative fraction. The CDR3 sequence: CATSRGGGQNTGELFF. The CDR3 DNA sequence: TGTGCCACCAGCAGAGGCGGGGGTCAGAACACCGGGGAGCTGTTTTTT.